Sequencing of this T cell receptor (beta chain) was carried out in a study of cytomegalovirus exposure and HLA in healthy donors. Study observations and caveats: Associated with cytomegalovirus, according to the listing, were 150 to 200 TCR beta chains. In a later analysis, V- and J-gene trimming of beta chains associated with a DCLRE1C missense variant, replicated independently. A previous analysis found most TCR beta V segments productive roughly 87% or roughly 30% of the time.

The germline gives CDR1 MGHRA, CDR2 YSYEKL. Trimming took 4 bases from V and 4 from J; bases not matched to a gene: 5. The length of the CDR3 is 15 residues. Researchers ran the PCR with 60 Vbeta and 13 Jbeta primers. Original data processing: An analysis that came later counted 77 million or so unique TCR beta chains, roughly 11 million shared. The assay was immunoSEQ multiplex PCR, and TCRdb's table has in-frame clones only and misses some. V and J calls plus clone size are reproduced from that table; the DNA served to infer D and trimming. This sample yields some 180,000 clones, of which 70% to 80% are seen a single time; roughly 1.5% belongs to the top ten. A remark on this clone: Its target is not known.

This chain connects TRBV4-1 to TRBJ1-2; 11 bases are a match to TRBD1. The TCR comes from a young man in good health and CMV-seronegative. Sequenced sample: PBMCs. CDR3 in amino acids: CASSLGQGASYGYTF. CDR3 DNA: TGCGCCAGCAGCCTCGGACAGGGGGCCAGCTATGGCTACACCTTC.